This T cell receptor (beta chain) was recovered during a study of shared clonotypes between healthy human individuals. This clone was observed a few times. Its antigen remains unknown. Among the donors, all were Caucasian adults who lived in Nashville, Tennessee. An even split of each subset's genomic DNA across several immunoSEQ plates was performed. Sorted-subset replicate PCRs used approximately 190 ng of genomic DNA. This amount corresponded to approximately 30,000 T cell genomes. Repertoires were generated with immunoSEQ multiplex PCR, while TCRdb's copy carries only in-frame clones and drops some. The data contain some 1 million clones, about 70% of them singletons. With 1 base removed from V and 1 base from J, the gap between germline ends came to 10 bases. Germline values: CDR1 LGHNA, CDR2 YNFKEQ. The CDR3 has 15 residues. Overall study findings and caveats: Clonotypes which were not shared had lower generation probabilities than clonotypes that all four donors shared.

Input material: memory CD4+ T cells sorted from blood. Noted subset: CD45RA-negative fraction. The V and J genes are TRBV4-2 and TRBJ2-5; D perhaps matches TRBD1 (6 bases). This TCR came from a man younger than 35 in good health. Here the CDR3 reads CASSQALDSQETQYF. Written as DNA, the CDR3 is TGTGCCAGCAGCCAAGCGCTGGACAGCCAAGAGACCCAGTACTTC.